What follows are 20 T cell receptor beta chains derived from one specimen sequenced in a study of blood T cell repertoires in COVID-19. Sequencing used immunoSEQ multiplex PCR; TCRdb keeps in-frame clones, though not all of them. Of about 330,000 clones in the sample, around 90% were seen once. Sequencing was done on a sample of peripheral blood. Every receptor here comes from a man younger than 45 with COVID-19, enrolled during active disease.

CDR3 sequence (DNA): TGTGCCAGCAGCCAAGACCCCAGGGATCAGCCCCAGCATTTT. It is translated as CASSQDPRDQPQHF. The gene calls are TRBV7-2 and TRBJ1-5; a possible D gene is TRBD1 (5 bases). The V and J ends lost 5 bases and 5 bases respectively, with 13 bases between them. This CDR3 region has 14 residues. Per germline, CDR1 SGHTA and CDR2 FQGNSA.

Written as DNA, the CDR3 is TGTGCCATCAGTGAGCGGGGGTTGACAGGGGGCGAGATGCAGCCCCAGCATTTT. Its protein product is CAISERGLTGGEMQPQHF. The chain combines TRBV10-3 with TRBJ1-5, with 10 bases lining up with TRBD1. Germline V gene lookup returns CDR1 ENHRY and CDR2 SYGVKD. V shed 2 bases and J 7 bases; nucleotides not matched to a gene: 14. CDR3 size: 18 residues.

The V and J genes are TRBV7-2 and TRBJ1-2, with a tentative D call TRBD1 (5 bases). V lost 10 bases, J lost 8 bases, and 23 bases lay in between. CDR1 is SGHTA, CDR2 FQGNSA, per germline. CDR3 length equals 14 residues. Here the CDR3 DNA reads TGTGCCACAACCCGGGGAGGGGACTTGCGGGGCTACACCTTC. It yields the protein CATTRGGDLRGYTF.

The chain links TRBV30 to TRBJ2-3; possibly TRBD1 for D (5 bases). The CDR3 is 13 residues long. V gave up 4 bases and J gave up 1 base, with 9 bases separating them. The germline gives CDR1 GTSNPN, CDR2 SVGIG (reference sequence). The CDR3 loop reads CAWTGMGTDTQYF. As DNA, the CDR3 is TGTGCCTGGACAGGGATGGGCACAGATACGCAGTATTTT.

The V and J genes are TRBV4-3 and TRBJ2-4; maybe TRBD2 (5 bases). V gave up 8 bases and J gave up 8 bases, with 19 bases separating them. This CDR3 region has 14 residues. From germline, CDR1 is LGHNA and CDR2 YSLEER. CDR3 DNA sequence: TGCGCCAGCCGAGAGGGAGTAGGTTTGGACATTCAGTACTTC. Translated, it gives CASREGVGLDIQYF.

CDR3 sequence: CAWSVRADTQYF. The CDR3 nucleotides read TGTGCCTGGAGTGTAAGAGCGGATACGCAGTATTTT. The J gene is TRBJ2-3, the V gene TRBV30; D is unclear. Germline V gene data show CDR1 as GTSNPN and CDR2 as SVGIG (reference sequence). The V gene lost 0 bases and the J gene lost 6 bases, with 7 bases spanning the gap. The CDR3 consists of 12 residues. The whole variable domain, remainder taken from reference TRBV30 and TRBJ2-3, is SQTIHQWPATLVQPVGSPLSLECTVEGTSNPNLYWYRQAAGRGLQLLFYSVGIGQISSEVPQNLSASRPQDRQFILSSKKLLLSDSGFYLCAWSVRADTQYFGPGTRLTVL.

The genes are TRBV7-9 and TRBJ1-6; the D is unclear. The CDR3 length is 14 residues. The V gene's germline CDR1 is SEHNR and CDR2 FQNEAQ (reference sequence). The V end was cut by 6 bases, the J end by 5 bases, with 11 bases between. The CDR3 spells CASSHSGDNSPLHF. CDR3 DNA sequence: TGTGCCAGCAGTCACTCCGGGGATAATTCACCCCTCCACTTT.

In its sample, this clone was seen once. This sequence joins TRBV6-4 and TRBJ2-2; 8 nucleotides line up with TRBD2. The V segment lost 4 bases and the J segment 8 bases; nucleotides outside the gene matches: 6. The CDR3 has 14 amino acids. Germline CDR1 MRHNA, CDR2 SNTAGT. The DNA for the CDR3 is TGTGCCAGCAGTGTTGAGCGGGAGAAGGGGGAGCTGTTTTTT. Encoded protein: CASSVEREKGELFF.

This clone was detected only once. The chain couples TRBV5-1 to TRBJ1-1; D is undetermined. CDR1 is SGHRS and CDR2 is YFSETQ in the germline V gene. Between the trimmed V and J ends, which lost 4 bases and 1 base, there was a span of 8 bases. The CDR3 length is 13 residues. The CDR3 region has the DNA TGCGCCAGCAGCCGACAACAGAACACTGAAGCTTTCTTT. Translation gives CASSRQQNTEAFF.

The rearrangement links TRBV5-1 to TRBJ2-5; D is ambiguous. Germline assignment: CDR1 SGHRS and CDR2 YFSETQ. V lost 0 bases, J lost 5 bases, and 5 bases lay in between. The CDR3 contains 12 residues. This chain's CDR3 is CASSLDGETQYF. CDR3 coding DNA: TGCGCCAGCAGCTTGGACGGTGAGACCCAGTACTTC.

This clone has just one count. The gene calls are TRBV11-2 and TRBJ2-7; TRBD2 aligns across 7 bases. This CDR3 contains 15 residues. J gave up 2 bases and V 2 bases, and 6 bases lay outside the gene matches. Germline V gives CDR1 SGHAT, CDR2 FQNNGV. The CDR3 DNA sequence: TGTGCCAGCAGCTTATATCGGGAGGAGGCCTACGAGCAGTACTTC. Translating it yields CASSLYREEAYEQYF.

The rearrangement uses TRBV5-4 and TRBJ1-4; 9 nucleotides agree with TRBD1. Per the germline V gene, CDR1 is SGHNT and CDR2 is YYREEE (reference sequence). The V gene end was trimmed by 4 bases and the J gene end by 8 bases; junction bases not matched to a gene: 9. The CDR3 is 15 residues long. The CDR3 loop is CASSKTGGAGEKLFF. As DNA, the CDR3 is TGTGCCAGCAGCAAAACAGGGGGCGCCGGAGAAAAACTGTTTTTT.

This clone was detected only a few times. This chain links TRBV7-9 with TRBJ1-6, with 7 bases identical to TRBD1. Germline lookup yields CDR1 SEHNR and CDR2 FQNEAQ (reference sequence). CDR3 size: 14 residues. Trimming removed 1 base from V and 9 bases from J; junction bases left unmatched: 3. The DNA for the CDR3 is TGTGCCAGCAGCTTAGGACAGGGAGGTTCACCCCTCCACTTT. It codes for CASSLGQGGSPLHF.

CDR3 nucleotides: TGTGCCATCAGTGAACAACAGTTGAACACCGGGGAGCTGTTTTTT. Residues: CAISEQQLNTGELFF. V is TRBV10-3 and J is TRBJ2-2; D gene ambiguous. Trimming pared 3 bases from V and 1 base from J, leaving 9 bases between. Germline loops: CDR1 ENHRY, CDR2 SYGVKD. The CDR3 spans 15 residues.

CDR3 protein: CASSEDRDYGYTF. In DNA, the CDR3 is TGTGCCAGCAGTGAAGACAGGGACTATGGCTACACCTTC. J is TRBJ1-2 and V is TRBV25-1; 7 positions agree with TRBD1. V trimming: 2 bases; J trimming: 3 bases; junction bases outside the gene matches: 0. The CDR3 is made up of 13 amino acids. CDR1 and CDR2 from the germline V gene are MGHDK and SYGVNS.

The rearrangement links TRBV7-2 to TRBJ2-5; 7 bases line up with TRBD1. This CDR3 contains 14 residues. CDR1 and CDR2 from the germline V gene are SGHTA and FQGNSA. The ends lost 5 bases at V and 6 bases at J; junction bases unmatched: 9. Written as DNA, the CDR3 is TGTGCCAGCAGCCCACGGACAGGTCTAAAGACCCAGTACTTC. Translated: CASSPRTGLKTQYF.

For the CDR3, the DNA is TGTGCCACCAGTGATTGGCGGGGGGGCCCGAGGACTAATGAAAAACTGTTTTTT. Amino acids: CATSDWRGGPRTNEKLFF. V usage is TRBV24-1 and J usage is TRBJ1-4, with D possibly being TRBD1 (6 bases). V gave up 2 bases and J gave up 2 bases, with 17 bases separating them. Germline loops: CDR1 KGHDR, CDR2 SFDVKD. The CDR3 has 18 amino acids.

This sequence joins TRBV5-6 and TRBJ2-3, with 8 bases aligning to TRBD1. The CDR3 totals 16 residues. Trimming took 0 bases from V and 5 from J; bases not matched to a gene: 8. Germline values: CDR1 SGHDT, CDR2 YYEEEE. CDR3: CASSLGAGGAGDTQYF. The DNA for the CDR3 is TGTGCCAGCAGCTTGGGGGCAGGGGGCGCGGGAGATACGCAGTATTTT. Full variable domain (remainder filled in from reference TRBV5-6 and TRBJ2-3): DAGVTQSPTHLIKTRGQQVTLRCSPKSGHDTVSWYQQALGQGPQFIFQYYEEEERQRGNFPDRFSGHQFPNYSSELNVNALLLGDSALYLCASSLGAGGAGDTQYFGPGTRLTVL.

The CDR3 DNA reads as TGTGCCAGCAGCCAAGTCCTGACCGGGGAGCTGTTTTTT. Translated: CASSQVLTGELFF. This chain joins TRBV3-1 (or the pseudogene TRBV3-2) and TRBJ2-2; D unresolved. The CDR3 runs 13 residues. The germline CDR1 and CDR2 sequences are LGHDT and YNNKEL (reference sequence). V gave up 1 base and J gave up 5 bases, with 5 bases separating them.

The count of this clone is one. CDR3 coding DNA: TGTGCCAGCAGCTTGGGGCCAACAGGACCCTACGAGCAGTACTTC. This sequence encodes CASSLGPTGPYEQYF. This rearrangement joins TRBV7-3 to TRBJ2-7; D is possibly TRBD1 (5 bases). This CDR3 comprises 15 residues. Trimming left V 3 bases short and J 2 bases short, with 14 bases between. Per germline, CDR1 SGHTA and CDR2 FQGTGA.